These 9 T cell receptor beta chains were sequenced from one sample in a study of PD-1 blockade in classical Hodgkin lymphoma. Every one of the patients relapsed after autologous stem cell transplantation (brentuximab vedotin exposure was variable). Data came from immunoSEQ multiplex PCR; TCRdb stores just in-frame clones and leaves some out. This sample has about 25,000 clones, with 80% found just once. The sample was peripheral blood mononuclear cells (PBMCs), taken at baseline. The origin of the receptors is a human donor with classical Hodgkin lymphoma.

The chain links TRBV15 to TRBJ2-2; perhaps TRBD1 as D (6 bases). Germline assignment: CDR1 LNHNV and CDR2 YYDKDF (reference sequence). Trimming removed 4 bases from V and 0 bases from J, with 9 bases in between. The CDR3 length is 15 residues. The CDR3 reads CATSKGTSNTGELFF. The CDR3 DNA is TGTGCCACCAGCAAAGGGACATCGAACACCGGGGAGCTGTTTTTT. Drawing the rest from reference TRBV15 and TRBJ2-2, the complete variable domain is DAMVIQNPRYQVTQFGKPVTLSCSQTLNHNVMYWYQQKSSQAPKLLFHYYDKDFNNEADTPDNFQSRRPNTSFCFLDIRSPGLGDTAMYLCATSKGTSNTGELFFGEGSRLTVL.

The chain recombines TRBV6-6 with TRBJ1-4, with D uncertain. The CDR3 totals 15 residues. With 0 bases removed from V and 5 bases from J, the gap between germline ends came to 10 bases. Germline values: CDR1 MNHNY, CDR2 SVGAGI (reference sequence). CDR3 bases: TGTGCCAGCAGTTACTCTACGAGGAACAATGAAAAACTGTTTTTT. Residues: CASSYSTRNNEKLFF.

The chain is built from TRBV5-1 and TRBJ2-2; D may correspond to TRBD1 or TRBD2 (5 bases each). Trimming shortened V by 4 bases and J by 2 bases, and 12 bases separated the two germline ends. This CDR3 has 15 amino acids. Germline CDR1 is SGHRS and CDR2 is YFSETQ. The CDR3 DNA is TGCGCCAGCAGCCTGGGACGGATTAACACCGGGGAGCTGTTTTTT. Translating it yields CASSLGRINTGELFF.

The chain has TRBV29-1 and TRBJ1-1; the match to TRBD1 covers 7 bases. Germline assignment: CDR1 SQVTM and CDR2 ANQGSEA. Germline trimming cut 4 bases from V and 0 bases from J; bases unmatched to any gene: 2. The CDR3 length is 13 residues. CDR3 nucleotide sequence: TGCAGCGTTGGAGGGGGCGTGAACACTGAAGCTTTCTTT. This translates into CSVGGGVNTEAFF.

The chain uses TRBV7-9 and TRBJ2-7; 10 bases fit TRBD2. The length of the CDR3 is 14 residues. Germline CDR1 and CDR2: SEHNR and FQNEAQ (reference sequence). The V segment lost 5 bases and the J segment 2 bases; nucleotides outside the gene matches: 3. The CDR3 DNA reads as TGTGCCAGCAGCCCTAGCGGGGGAACCTACGAGCAGTACTTC. Its protein is CASSPSGGTYEQYF. Based on the CDR3 plus reference TRBV7-9 and TRBJ2-7, the full variable domain is DTGVSQNPRHKITKRGQNVTFRCDPISEHNRLYWYRQTLGQGPEFLTYFQNEAQLEKSRLLSDRFSAERPKGSFSTLEIQRTEQGDSAMYLCASSPSGGTYEQYFGPGTRLTVT.

The chain joins TRBV7-6 to TRBJ2-7, with D perhaps TRBD1 or TRBD2 (5 bases each). Germline CDR1 is SGHVS and CDR2 is FNYEAQ. V lost 3 bases and J 7 bases, leaving 19 bases between the germline ends. This CDR3 has 15 amino acids. CDR3 protein: CASSFSGDGGMEQYF. CDR3 coding DNA: TGTGCCAGCAGCTTCAGTGGGGACGGCGGAATGGAGCAGTACTTC.

The chain employs TRBV4-1 and TRBJ2-5; 11 bases fit TRBD1. Looked up from germline, CDR1 is MGHRA and CDR2 is YSYEKL. V dropped 4 bases and J dropped 2; count of bases not matched to a gene: 3. The CDR3 runs 15 residues. DNA of the CDR3: TGCGCCAGCAGCCGGGACAGGGGGGTACAAGAGACCCAGTACTTC. Translating gives CASSRDRGVQETQYF.

The V gene is TRBV6-4, the J gene TRBJ1-6, with D uncertain. Germline V lookup: CDR1 MRHNA, CDR2 SNTAGT. V lost 9 bases and J 7 bases, leaving 16 bases between the germline ends. There are 14 residues in the CDR3. The CDR3 coding sequence is TGTGCCAGTAAAACCGGGGATATGAATTCACCCCTCCACTTT. Amino acid sequence: CASKTGDMNSPLHF.

The genes are TRBV4-2 and TRBJ2-1, with 16 bases fitting TRBD2. With 2 bases clipped from V and 6 bases from J, the junction kept 7 bases outside the gene matches. The CDR3 has 18 amino acids. The germline gives CDR1 LGHNA, CDR2 YNFKEQ. This CDR3 is CASSQSGTSGGAGNEQFF. Written as DNA, the CDR3 is TGTGCCAGCAGCCAATCCGGGACTAGCGGGGGGGCGGGCAATGAGCAGTTCTTC.